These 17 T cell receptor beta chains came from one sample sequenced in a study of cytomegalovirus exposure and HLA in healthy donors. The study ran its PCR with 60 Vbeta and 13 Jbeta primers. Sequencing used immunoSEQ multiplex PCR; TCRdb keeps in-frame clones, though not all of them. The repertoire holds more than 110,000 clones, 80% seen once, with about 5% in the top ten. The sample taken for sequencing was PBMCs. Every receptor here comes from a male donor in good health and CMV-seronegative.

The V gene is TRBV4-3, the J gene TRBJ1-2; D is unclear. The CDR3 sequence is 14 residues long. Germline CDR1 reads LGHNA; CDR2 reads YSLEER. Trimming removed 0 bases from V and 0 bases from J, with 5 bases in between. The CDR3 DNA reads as TGCGCCAGCAGCCAAGACGGTTCTAACTATGGCTACACCTTC. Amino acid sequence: CASSQDGSNYGYTF.

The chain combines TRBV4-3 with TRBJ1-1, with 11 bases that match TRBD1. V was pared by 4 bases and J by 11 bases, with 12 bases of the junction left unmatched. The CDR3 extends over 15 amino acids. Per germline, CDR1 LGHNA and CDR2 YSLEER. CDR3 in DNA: TGCGCCAGCAGCCCTTCCGGGACAGGGGGGTCTCCGGCTTTCTTT. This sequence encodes CASSPSGTGGSPAFF.

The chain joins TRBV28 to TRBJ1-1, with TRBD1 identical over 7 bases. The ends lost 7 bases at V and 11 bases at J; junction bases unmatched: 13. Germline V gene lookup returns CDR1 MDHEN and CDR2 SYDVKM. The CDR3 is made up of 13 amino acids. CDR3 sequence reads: CASKGQGVQRAFF. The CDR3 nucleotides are TGTGCCAGCAAGGGTCAGGGGGTCCAACGCGCTTTCTTT. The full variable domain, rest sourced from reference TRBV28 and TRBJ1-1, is DVKVTQSSRYLVKRTGEKVFLECVQDMDHENMFWYRQDPGLGLRLIYFSYDVKMKEKGDIPEGYSVSREKKERFSLILESASTNQTSMYLCASKGQGVQRAFFGQGTRLTVV.

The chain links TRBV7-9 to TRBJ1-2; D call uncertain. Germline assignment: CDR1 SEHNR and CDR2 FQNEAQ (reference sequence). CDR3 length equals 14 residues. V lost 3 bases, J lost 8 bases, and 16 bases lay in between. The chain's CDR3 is CASSFRGDLQGYTF. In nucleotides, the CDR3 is TGTGCCAGCAGCTTTCGGGGTGATTTACAAGGCTACACCTTC.

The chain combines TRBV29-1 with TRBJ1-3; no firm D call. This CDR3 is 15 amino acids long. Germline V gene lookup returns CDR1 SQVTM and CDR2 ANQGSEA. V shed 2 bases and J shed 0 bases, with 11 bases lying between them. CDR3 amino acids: CSVELERRSGNTIYF. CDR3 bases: TGCAGCGTTGAACTGGAGCGACGCTCTGGAAACACCATATATTTT.

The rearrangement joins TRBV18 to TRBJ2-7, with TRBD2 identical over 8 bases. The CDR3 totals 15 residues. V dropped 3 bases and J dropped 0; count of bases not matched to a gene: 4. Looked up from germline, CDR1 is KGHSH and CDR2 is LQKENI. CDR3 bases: TGTGCCAGCTCACCCCGCGGGGGGAGCTCCTACGAGCAGTACTTC. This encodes CASSPRGGSSYEQYF.

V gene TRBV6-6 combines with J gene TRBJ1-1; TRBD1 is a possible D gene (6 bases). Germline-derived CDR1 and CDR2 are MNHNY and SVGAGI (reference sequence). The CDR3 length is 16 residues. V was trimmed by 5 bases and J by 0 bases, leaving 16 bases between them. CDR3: CASSPKDRGMNTEAFF. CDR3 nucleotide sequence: TGTGCCAGCAGTCCGAAAGATAGGGGGATGAACACTGAAGCTTTCTTT.

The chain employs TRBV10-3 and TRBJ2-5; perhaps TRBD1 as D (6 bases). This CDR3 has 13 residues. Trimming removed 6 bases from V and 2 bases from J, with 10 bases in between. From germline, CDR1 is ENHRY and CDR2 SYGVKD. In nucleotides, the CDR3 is TGTGCCATCAGAAAGGACAGTCAAGAGACCCAGTACTTC. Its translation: CAIRKDSQETQYF.

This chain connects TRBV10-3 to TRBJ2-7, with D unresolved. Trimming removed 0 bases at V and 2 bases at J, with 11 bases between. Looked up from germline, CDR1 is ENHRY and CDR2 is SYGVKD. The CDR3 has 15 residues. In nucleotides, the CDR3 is TGTGCCATCAGTGAGTCGCCAGGTCCCACCTACGAGCAGTACTTC. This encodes CAISESPGPTYEQYF.

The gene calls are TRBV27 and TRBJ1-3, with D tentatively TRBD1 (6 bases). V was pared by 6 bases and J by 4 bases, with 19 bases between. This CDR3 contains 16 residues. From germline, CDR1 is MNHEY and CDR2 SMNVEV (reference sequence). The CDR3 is CASRPLLGGAGNTIYF. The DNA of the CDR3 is TGTGCCAGCAGACCCCTCCTTGGGGGCGCGGGAAACACCATATATTTT.

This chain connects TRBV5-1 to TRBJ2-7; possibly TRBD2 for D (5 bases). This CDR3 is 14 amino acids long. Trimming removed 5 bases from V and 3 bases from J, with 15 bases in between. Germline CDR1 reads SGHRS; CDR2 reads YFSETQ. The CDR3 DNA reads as TGCGCCAGCAGATTCTCTAGCCCCGACTACGAGCAGTACTTC. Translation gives CASRFSSPDYEQYF.

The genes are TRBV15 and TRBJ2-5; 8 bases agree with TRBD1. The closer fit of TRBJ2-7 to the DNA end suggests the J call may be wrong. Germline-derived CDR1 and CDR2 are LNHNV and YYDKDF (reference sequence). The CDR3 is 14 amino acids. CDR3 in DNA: TGTGCCACCAGCAGCCCGACAGGGGACTACGAGCAGTACTTC. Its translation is CATSSPTGDYEQYF.

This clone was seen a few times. DNA for the CDR3: TGTGCCAGCAGCGTAGAAGGGGTGGACTATAATTCACCCCTCCACTTT. Residues: CASSVEGVDYNSPLHF. J is TRBJ1-6 and V is TRBV9, with a weak D call TRBD1 (5 bases). Germline-derived CDR1 and CDR2 are SGDLS and YYNGEE. The V gene lost 0 bases and the J gene lost 3 bases, with 10 bases spanning the gap. CDR3 length equals 16 residues.

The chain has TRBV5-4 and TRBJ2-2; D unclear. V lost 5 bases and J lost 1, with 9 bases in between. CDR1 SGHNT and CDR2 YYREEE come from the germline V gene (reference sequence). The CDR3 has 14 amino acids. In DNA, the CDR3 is TGTGCCAGCAGTAGGCAGGAGAACACCGGGGAGCTGTTTTTT. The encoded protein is CASSRQENTGELFF.

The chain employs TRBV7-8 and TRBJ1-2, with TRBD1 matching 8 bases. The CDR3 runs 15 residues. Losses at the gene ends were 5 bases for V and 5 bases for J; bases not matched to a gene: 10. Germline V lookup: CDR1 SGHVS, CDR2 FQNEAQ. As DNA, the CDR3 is TGTGCCAGCAGCCTCCCCGGACAGGGAAGATATGGCTACACCTTC. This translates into CASSLPGQGRYGYTF.

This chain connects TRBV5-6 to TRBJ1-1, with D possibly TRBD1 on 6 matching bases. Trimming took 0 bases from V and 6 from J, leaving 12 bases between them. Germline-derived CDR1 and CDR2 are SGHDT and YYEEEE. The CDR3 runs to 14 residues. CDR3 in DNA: TGTGCCAGCAGCTTGGTGGCAGGGGCCCCTGAAGCTTTCTTT. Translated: CASSLVAGAPEAFF.

Written as DNA, the CDR3 is TGTGCCAGCTCACCTACTCCGGGCTACGAGCAGTACTTC. Translated: CASSPTPGYEQYF. The V and J genes are TRBV18 and TRBJ2-7; no clear D gene. This CDR3 contains 13 residues. Trimming cost V 3 bases and J 3 bases, with 9 bases left between them. Germline lookup yields CDR1 KGHSH and CDR2 LQKENI.